The present T cell receptor (beta chain) was sequenced within a study of early T cells in non-severe SARS-CoV-2 infection. Findings of the study overall: CD4 and private specificities were missed by VDJdb matching, which favored anti-spike CD8 responses.

TCRdb used MiXCR to reprocess the 5' RACE reads, holding one entry per CDR3 protein. The top ten hold 4% to 5% of the sample, which has under 70,000 distinct CDR3 sequences, just under 5% seen once. In its sample, this clonotype was seen many times. What it binds is unknown. The clonotype comes from an adult who was a healthcare worker with PCR-confirmed SARS-CoV-2 infection or an uninfected control (not recorded which). Source material: whole blood.

CDR3: CASSPPIGTGGANEQYF. As DNA, the CDR3 is TGTGCCAGCTCACCACCGATCGGGACAGGGGGTGCCAACGAGCAGTACTTC. The rearrangement joins TRBV18 to TRBJ2-7; 11 bases line up with TRBD1. This CDR3 is 17 amino acids long. Trimming cost V 0 bases and J 5 bases; bases outside gene matches: 9. In germline, CDR1 is KGHSH, CDR2 LQKENI.